This T cell receptor (beta chain) was profiled in a study of blood T cell repertoires in COVID-19. Looking at the study overall: Samples of COVID-19 (acute and convalescent) were obtained from the United States, Italy and Spain. T cells, B-cell-depleted T cells, or PBMCs provided the cDNA or gDNA that served as material.

The authors' processing: Estimation of nucleated cell counts was performed using reference gene primer amplification. Using immunoSEQ multiplex PCR, the repertoire was profiled, and TCRdb retains in-frame clones only, with some absent. Clone size and the V and J calls come from that table; the DNA yielded D and trimming. The repertoire holds around 100,000 clones, with less than 95% as singletons. The CDR3 has 16 residues. Losses at the gene ends were 6 bases for V and 2 bases for J; bases not matched to a gene: 9. The V gene's germline CDR1 is SGHNT and CDR2 YYREEE (reference sequence). Sequencing was carried out using peripheral blood. This receptor was obtained from a man in his fifties or sixties with acute or convalescent COVID-19. The chain couples TRBV5-4 to TRBJ2-1; 9 nucleotides agree with TRBD2. Here the CDR3 reads CASNGGSGRTYNEQFF. Here the CDR3 DNA reads TGTGCCAGCAATGGAGGTAGCGGGAGAACCTACAATGAGCAGTTCTTC. Full variable domain (missing parts from reference TRBV5-4 and TRBJ2-1): ETGVTQSPTHLIKTRGQQVTLRCSSQSGHNTVSWYQQALGQGPQFIFQYYREEENGRGNFPPRFSGLQFPNYSSELNVNALELDDSALYLCASNGGSGRTYNEQFFGPGTRLTVL.